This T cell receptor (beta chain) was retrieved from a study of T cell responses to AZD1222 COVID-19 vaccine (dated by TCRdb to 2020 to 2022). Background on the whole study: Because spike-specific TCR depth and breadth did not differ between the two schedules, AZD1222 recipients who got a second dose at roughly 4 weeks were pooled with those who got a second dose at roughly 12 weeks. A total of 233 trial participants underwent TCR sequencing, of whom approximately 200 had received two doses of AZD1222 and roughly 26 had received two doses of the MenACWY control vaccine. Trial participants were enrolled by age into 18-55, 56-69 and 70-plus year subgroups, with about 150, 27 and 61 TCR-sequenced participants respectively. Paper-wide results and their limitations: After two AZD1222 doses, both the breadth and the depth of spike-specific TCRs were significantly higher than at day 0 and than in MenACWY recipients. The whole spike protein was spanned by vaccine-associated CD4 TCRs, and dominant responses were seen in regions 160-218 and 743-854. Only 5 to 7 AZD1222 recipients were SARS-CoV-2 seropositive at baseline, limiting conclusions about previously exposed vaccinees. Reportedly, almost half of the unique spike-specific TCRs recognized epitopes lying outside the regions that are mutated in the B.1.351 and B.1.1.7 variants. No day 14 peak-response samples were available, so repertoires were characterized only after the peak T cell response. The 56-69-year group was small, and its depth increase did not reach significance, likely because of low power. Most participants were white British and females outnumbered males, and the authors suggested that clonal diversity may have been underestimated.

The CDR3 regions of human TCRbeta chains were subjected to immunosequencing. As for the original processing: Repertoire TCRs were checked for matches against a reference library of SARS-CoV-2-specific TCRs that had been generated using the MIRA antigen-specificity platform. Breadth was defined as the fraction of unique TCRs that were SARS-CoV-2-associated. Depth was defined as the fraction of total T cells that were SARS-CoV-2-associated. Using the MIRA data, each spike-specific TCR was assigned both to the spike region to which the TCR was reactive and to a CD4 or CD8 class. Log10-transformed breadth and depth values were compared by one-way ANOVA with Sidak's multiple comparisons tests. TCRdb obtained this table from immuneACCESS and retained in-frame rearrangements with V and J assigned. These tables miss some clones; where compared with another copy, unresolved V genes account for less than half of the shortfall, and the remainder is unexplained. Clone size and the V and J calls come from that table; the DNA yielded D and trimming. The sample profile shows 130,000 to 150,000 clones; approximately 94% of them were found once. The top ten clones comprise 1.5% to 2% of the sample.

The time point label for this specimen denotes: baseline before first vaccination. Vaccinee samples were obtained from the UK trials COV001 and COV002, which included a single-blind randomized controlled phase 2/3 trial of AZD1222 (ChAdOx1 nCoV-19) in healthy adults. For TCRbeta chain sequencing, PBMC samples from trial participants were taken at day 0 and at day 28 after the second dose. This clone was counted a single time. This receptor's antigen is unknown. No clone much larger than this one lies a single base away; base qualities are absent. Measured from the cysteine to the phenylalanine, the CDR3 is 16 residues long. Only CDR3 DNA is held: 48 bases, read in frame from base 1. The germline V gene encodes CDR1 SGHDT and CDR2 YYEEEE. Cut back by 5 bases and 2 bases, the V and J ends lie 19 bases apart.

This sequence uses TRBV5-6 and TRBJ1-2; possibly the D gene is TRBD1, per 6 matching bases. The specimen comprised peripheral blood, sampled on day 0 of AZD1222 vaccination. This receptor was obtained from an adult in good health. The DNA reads TGTGCCAGCAGTGCGGGGGTGGCAGGGGCGAACTATGGCTACACCTTC. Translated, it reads CASSAGVAGANYGYTF.